This TCR beta chain came from a study of shared clonotypes between healthy human individuals. Points from the study as a whole: Depth of sequencing was expected to influence donor clonotype sharing.

CDR1 and CDR2 (germline): SGHKS, YYEKEE (reference sequence). CDR3 length equals 14 residues. V shed 4 bases, J shed 3 bases, and the junction held 6 bases outside the gene matches. The test was conducted at deep level. In the source study's methods: Filtering differed, since immunoSEQ gave only junction sequences and no quality scores. Assay used: immunoSEQ multiplex PCR; TCRdb lists only in-frame clones, some missing. The DNA gave D and trimming, while V, J and clone size come from that table. Among around 2,000,000 clones, about 95% were seen once, and the ten largest hold more than 0.95%. Comment on this clone: Its target is not known.

As defined, naive CD8 cells were CD45RO-negative and positively selected for CCR7, with terminally differentiated effector memory CD45RA+ cells excluded. Sequencing was done on a sample of naive CD8+ T cells sorted from blood. The receptor was derived from a man younger than 35 in good health. The chain combines TRBV5-5 with TRBJ2-5; 7 bases line up with TRBD1. The CDR3 DNA sequence: TGTGCCAGCAGCCGCCCCGGGACAGAAGAGACCCAGTACTTC. Its translation: CASSRPGTEETQYF.